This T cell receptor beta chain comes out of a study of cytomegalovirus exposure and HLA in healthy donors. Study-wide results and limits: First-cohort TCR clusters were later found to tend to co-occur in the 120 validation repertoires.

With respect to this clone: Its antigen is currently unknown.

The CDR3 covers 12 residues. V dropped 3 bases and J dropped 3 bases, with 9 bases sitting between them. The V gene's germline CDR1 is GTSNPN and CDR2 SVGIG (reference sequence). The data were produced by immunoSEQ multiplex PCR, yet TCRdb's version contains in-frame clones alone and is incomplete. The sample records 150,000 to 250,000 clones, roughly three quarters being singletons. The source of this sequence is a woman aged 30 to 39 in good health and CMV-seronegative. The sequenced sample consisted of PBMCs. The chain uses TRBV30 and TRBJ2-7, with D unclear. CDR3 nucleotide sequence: TGTGCCTGGAGCGGAGACGTCTACGAGCAGTACTTC. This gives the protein CAWSGDVYEQYF. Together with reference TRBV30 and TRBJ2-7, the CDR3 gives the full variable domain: SQTIHQWPATLVQPVGSPLSLECTVEGTSNPNLYWYRQAAGRGLQLLFYSVGIGQISSEVPQNLSASRPQDRQFILSSKKLLLSDSGFYLCAWSGDVYEQYFGPGTRLTVT.